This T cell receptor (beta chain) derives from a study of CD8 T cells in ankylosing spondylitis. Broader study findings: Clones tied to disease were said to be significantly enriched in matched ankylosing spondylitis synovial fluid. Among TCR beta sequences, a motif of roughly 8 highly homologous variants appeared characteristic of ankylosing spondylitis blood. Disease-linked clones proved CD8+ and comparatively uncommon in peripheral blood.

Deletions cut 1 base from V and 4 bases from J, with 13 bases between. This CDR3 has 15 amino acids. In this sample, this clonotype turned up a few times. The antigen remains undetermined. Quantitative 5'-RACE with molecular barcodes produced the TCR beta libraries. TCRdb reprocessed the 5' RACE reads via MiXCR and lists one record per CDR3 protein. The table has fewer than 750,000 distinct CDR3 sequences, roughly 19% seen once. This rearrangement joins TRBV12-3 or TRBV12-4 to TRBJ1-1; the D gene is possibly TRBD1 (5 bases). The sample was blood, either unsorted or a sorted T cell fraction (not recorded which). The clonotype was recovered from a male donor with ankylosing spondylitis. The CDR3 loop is CASSLGRGIITEAFF. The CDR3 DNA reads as TGTGCCAGCAGTTTAGGTAGGGGAATTATCACTGAAGCTTTCTTT.